This T cell receptor (beta chain) was found in a study of blood T cell repertoires in COVID-19. Study as a whole: PBMCs, B-cell-depleted T cells, or T cells were the source of the cDNA or gDNA that made up the material.

Germline loops: CDR1 LNHDA, CDR2 SQIVND (reference sequence). Trimming removed 5 bases at V and 8 bases at J, with 15 bases between. The CDR3 covers 14 residues. Profiled with immunoSEQ multiplex PCR; TCRdb holds only in-frame clones, not every one. The sample has about 170,000 clones, around 86% seen once. Enrolment of Seattle patients took place during active infection, and they were followed longitudinally. The material sequenced was peripheral blood. This TCR was recovered from an elderly woman with COVID-19, enrolled during active disease. The chain couples TRBV19 to TRBJ1-4; no firm D call. The CDR3 protein is CASSQNNRGEKLFF. As DNA, the CDR3 is TGTGCCAGTAGTCAAAATAACAGAGGGGAAAAACTGTTTTTT.